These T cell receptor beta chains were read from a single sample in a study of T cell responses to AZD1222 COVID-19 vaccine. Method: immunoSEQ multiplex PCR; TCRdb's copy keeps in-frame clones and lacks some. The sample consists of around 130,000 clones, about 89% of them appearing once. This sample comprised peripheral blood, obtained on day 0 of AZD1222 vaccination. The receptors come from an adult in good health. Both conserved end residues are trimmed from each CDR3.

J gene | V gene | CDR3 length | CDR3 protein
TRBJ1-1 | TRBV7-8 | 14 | ASSFPGQGFSTEAF
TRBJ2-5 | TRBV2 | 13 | ASSALAGGQETQY
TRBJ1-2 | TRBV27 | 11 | ASSPLINYGYT
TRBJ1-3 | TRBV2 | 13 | ASSVEVTSGNTIY
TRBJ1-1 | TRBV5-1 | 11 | ASSGHPNTEAF
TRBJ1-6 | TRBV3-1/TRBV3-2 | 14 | ASSQDWGQNHSPLH
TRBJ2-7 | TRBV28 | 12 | ASRQDRASYEQY
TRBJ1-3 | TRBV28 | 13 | ASRGGSPSGNTIY
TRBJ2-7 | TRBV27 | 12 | ASSSGLAPYEQY
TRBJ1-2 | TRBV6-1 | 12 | ASSDTGVVYGYT
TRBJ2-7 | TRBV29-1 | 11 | SVPVEGFNEQY
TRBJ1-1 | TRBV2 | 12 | ASSPSPLSTEAF
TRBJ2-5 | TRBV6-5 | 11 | ASSYGGRETQY
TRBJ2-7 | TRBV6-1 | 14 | ASSELSGTIPYEQY
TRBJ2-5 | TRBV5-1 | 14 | ASSLAFAGGPETQY
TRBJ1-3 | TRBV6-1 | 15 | ASSGTGTGLRGNTIY
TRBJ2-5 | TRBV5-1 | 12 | ASSLRGSQETQY
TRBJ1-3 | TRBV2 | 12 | ASTTGGGGNTIY
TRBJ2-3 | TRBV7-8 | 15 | ASSRLLRGGGTDTQY
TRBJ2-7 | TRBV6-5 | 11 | ASSLTRLDEQY
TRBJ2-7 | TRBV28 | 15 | ASSFGLAGGTSYEQY
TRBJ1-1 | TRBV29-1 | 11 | SAWTGALTEAF
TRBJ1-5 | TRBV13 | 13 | ASSFGTGSNQPQH
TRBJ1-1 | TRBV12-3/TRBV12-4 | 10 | ASNRGVTEAF
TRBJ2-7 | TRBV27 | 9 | ASSGGGEQY
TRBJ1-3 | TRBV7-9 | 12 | ASSFLNSGNTIY
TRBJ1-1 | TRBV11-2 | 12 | ASTILRVNTEAF
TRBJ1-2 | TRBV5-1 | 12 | ASSLAGSHYGYT
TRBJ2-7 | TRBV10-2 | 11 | ATSALATNEQY
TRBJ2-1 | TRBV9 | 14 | ASSPLAGASYNEQF
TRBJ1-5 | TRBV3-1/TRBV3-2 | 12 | ASSLGLGNQPQH
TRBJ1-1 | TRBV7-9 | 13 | ASSGSGTANTEAF
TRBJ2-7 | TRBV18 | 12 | ASSPRASSYEQY
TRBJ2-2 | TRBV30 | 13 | AWSVRRGNTGELF
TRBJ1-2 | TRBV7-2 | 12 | ASSLGVPLNGYT
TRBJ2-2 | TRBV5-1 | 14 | ASSLVHHRNTGELF
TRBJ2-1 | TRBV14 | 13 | ASSQLAGVSNEQF
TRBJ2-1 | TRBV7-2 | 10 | ASSSFSDEQF
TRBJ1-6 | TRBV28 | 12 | AGGAGGNNSPLH
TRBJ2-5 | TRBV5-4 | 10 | ASSRTQETQY
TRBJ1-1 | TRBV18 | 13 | ASSPTDRANTEAF